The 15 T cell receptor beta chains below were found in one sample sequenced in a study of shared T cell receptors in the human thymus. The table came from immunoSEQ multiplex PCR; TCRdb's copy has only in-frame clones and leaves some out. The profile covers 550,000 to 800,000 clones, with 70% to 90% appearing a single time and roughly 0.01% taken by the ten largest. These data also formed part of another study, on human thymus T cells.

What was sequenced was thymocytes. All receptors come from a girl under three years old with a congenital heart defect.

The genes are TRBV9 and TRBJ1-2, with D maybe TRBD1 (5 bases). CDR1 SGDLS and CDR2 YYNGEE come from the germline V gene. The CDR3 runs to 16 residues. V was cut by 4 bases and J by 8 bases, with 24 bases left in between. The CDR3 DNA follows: TGTGCCAGCAGCTCGCAGCCCGACAGAACTTATTTGGGCTACACCTTC. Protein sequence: CASSSQPDRTYLGYTF. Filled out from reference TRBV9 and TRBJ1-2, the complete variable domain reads DSGVTQTPKHLITATGQRVTLRCSPRSGDLSVYWYQQSLDQGLQFLIQYYNGEERAKGNILERFSAQQFPDLHSELNLSSLELGDSALYFCASSSQPDRTYLGYTFGSGTRLTVV.

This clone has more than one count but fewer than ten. The CDR3 DNA sequence: TGTGCCAGCAGCTCCCACCAGGTCCTCTATGGCTACACCTTC. This encodes CASSSHQVLYGYTF. The chain combines TRBV7-2 with TRBJ1-2; D is unclear. The CDR3 length is 14 residues. Germline V gene lookup returns CDR1 SGHTA and CDR2 FQGNSA. The V end was cut by 4 bases, the J end by 4 bases, with 13 bases between.

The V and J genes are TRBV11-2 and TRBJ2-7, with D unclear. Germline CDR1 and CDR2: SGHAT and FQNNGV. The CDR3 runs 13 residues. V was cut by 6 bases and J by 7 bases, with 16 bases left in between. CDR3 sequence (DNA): TGTGCCAGCAGACTTACCGGTTTGAGGGAGCAGTACTTC. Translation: CASRLTGLREQYF.

The CDR3 reads CASSQVAGGLVDRHSPLHF. The DNA of the CDR3 is TGCGCCAGCAGCCAAGTTGCAGGGGGCTTAGTAGATCGCCATTCACCCCTCCACTTT. The chain has TRBV4-1 and TRBJ1-6; TRBD1 aligns across 8 bases. This CDR3 has 19 amino acids. Germline lookup yields CDR1 MGHRA and CDR2 YSYEKL. Trimming at V came to 1 base and at J to 8 bases, leaving 16 bases not matched to a gene.

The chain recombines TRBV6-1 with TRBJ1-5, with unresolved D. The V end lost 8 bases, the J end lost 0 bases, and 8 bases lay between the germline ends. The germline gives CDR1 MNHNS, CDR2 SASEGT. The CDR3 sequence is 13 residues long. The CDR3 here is CASCNNSNQPQHF. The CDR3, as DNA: TGTGCCAGCTGCAACAATAGCAATCAGCCCCAGCATTTT.

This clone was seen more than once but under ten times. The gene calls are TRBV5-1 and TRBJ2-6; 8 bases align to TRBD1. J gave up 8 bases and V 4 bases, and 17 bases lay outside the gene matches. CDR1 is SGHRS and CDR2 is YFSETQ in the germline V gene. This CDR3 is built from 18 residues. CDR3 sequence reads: CASSGRPLGQGETNVLTF. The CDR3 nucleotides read TGCGCCAGCAGCGGTCGCCCTCTAGGACAGGGTGAGACCAACGTCCTGACTTTC.

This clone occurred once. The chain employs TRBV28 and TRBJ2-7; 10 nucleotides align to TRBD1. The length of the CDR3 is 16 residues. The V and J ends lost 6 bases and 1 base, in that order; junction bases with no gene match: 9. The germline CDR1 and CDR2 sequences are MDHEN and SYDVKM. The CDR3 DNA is TGTGCCAGCAGGACAGCCGGGACAGGGGCTTCCTACGAGCAGTACTTC. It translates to CASRTAGTGASYEQYF.

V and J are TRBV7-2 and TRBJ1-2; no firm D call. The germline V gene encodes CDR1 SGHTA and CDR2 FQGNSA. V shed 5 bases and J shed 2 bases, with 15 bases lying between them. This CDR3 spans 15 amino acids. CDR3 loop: CASSPGPGPNYGYTF. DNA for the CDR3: TGTGCCAGCAGCCCTGGGCCAGGCCCGAACTATGGCTACACCTTC.

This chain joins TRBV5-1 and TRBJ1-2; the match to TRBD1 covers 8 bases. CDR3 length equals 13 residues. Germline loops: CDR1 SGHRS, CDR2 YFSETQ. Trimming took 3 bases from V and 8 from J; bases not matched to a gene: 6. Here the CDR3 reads CASSSNRGNGYTF. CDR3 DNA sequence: TGCGCCAGCAGCTCGAACAGGGGGAACGGCTACACCTTC.

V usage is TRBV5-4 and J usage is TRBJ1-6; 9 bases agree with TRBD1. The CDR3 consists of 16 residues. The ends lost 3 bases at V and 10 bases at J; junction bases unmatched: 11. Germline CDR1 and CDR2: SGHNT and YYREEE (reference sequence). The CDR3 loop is CASSSPRQGGWSPLHF. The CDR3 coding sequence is TGTGCCAGCAGCTCGCCTAGACAGGGGGGTTGGTCACCCCTCCACTTT.

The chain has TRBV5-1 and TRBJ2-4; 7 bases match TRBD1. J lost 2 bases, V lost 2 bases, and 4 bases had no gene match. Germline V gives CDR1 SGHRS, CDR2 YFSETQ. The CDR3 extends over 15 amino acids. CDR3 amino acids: CASSLGGATKNIQYF. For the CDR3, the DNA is TGCGCCAGCAGCTTAGGGGGCGCAACCAAAAACATTCAGTACTTC. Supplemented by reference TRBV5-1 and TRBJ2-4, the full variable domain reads KAGVTQTPRYLIKTRGQQVTLSCSPISGHRSVSWYQQTPGQGLQFLFEYFSETQRNKGNFPGRFSGRQFSNSRSEMNVSTLELGDSALYLCASSLGGATKNIQYFGAGTRLSVL.

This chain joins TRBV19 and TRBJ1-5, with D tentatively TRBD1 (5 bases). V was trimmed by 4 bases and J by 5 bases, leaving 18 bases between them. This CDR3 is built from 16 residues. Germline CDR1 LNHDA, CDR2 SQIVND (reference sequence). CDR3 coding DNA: TGTGCCAGTAGTACCCAGGGTACTCAAACCTATCAGCCCCAGCATTTT. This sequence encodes CASSTQGTQTYQPQHF.

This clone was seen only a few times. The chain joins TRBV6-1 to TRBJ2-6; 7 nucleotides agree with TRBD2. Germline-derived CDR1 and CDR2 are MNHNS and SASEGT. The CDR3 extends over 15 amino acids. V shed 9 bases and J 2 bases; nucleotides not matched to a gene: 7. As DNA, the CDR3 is TGTGCCAGTGATACCGCGGGGGCTGGGGCCAACGTCCTGACTTTC. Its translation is CASDTAGAGANVLTF.

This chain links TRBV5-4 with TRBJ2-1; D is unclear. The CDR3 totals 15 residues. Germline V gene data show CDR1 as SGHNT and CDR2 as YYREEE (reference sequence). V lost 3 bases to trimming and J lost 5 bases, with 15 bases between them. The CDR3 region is CASSSPMSPDNEQFF. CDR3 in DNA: TGTGCCAGCAGCTCGCCCATGAGTCCCGACAATGAGCAGTTCTTC.

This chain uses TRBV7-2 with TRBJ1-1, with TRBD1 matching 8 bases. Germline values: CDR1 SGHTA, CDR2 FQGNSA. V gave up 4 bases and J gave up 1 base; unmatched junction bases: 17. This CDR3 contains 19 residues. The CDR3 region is CASSSGDRQRTPTNTEAFF. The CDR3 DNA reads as TGTGCCAGCAGCTCGGGGGACAGGCAGCGGACCCCGACGAACACTGAAGCTTTCTTT.